The 29 T cell receptor beta chains below were found in one sample sequenced in a study of blood T cell repertoires in COVID-19. Only in-frame clones appear in the TCRdb table, and some are missing; sequencing was by immunoSEQ multiplex PCR. The sample lists fewer than 40,000 clones, over 70% occurring once. Sequencing used peripheral blood. The receptor source for this set is a man at least 80 years old with acute or convalescent COVID-19.

The chain links TRBV28 to TRBJ1-1; D is unclear. The V gene lost 6 bases and the J gene lost 5 bases, with 10 bases spanning the gap. The germline CDR1 and CDR2 sequences are MDHEN and SYDVKM. CDR3 size: 12 residues. The CDR3 DNA reads TGTGCCAGCAGCTTGGAGATGACTGAAGCTTTCTTT. This gives the protein CASSLEMTEAFF.

This chain connects TRBV7-2 to TRBJ1-4; 7 bases are a match to TRBD1. Per the germline V gene, CDR1 is SGHTA and CDR2 is FQGNSA. There are 15 residues in the CDR3. V lost 5 bases, J lost 2 bases, and 5 bases stayed unmatched. Here the CDR3 DNA reads TGTGCCAGCAGCCCCCGACAGGGCACTAATGAAAAACTGTTTTTT. It specifies CASSPRQGTNEKLFF.

The rearrangement joins TRBV5-4 to TRBJ2-2; 9 nucleotides align to TRBD1. Trimming at V came to 4 bases and at J to 4 bases, leaving 5 bases not matched to a gene. Germline lookup yields CDR1 SGHNT and CDR2 YYREEE (reference sequence). The CDR3 totals 15 residues. The CDR3 DNA sequence: TGTGCCAGCAGCAACAGGGGGCGGTCCACCGGGGAGCTGTTTTTT. Translation: CASSNRGRSTGELFF.

The V gene is TRBV2, the J gene TRBJ1-4; tentative D call: TRBD1 (5 bases). The germline V gene has CDR1 SNHLY and CDR2 FYNNEI. V lost 8 bases to trimming and J lost 8 bases, with 15 bases between them. The CDR3 length is 13 residues. This chain's CDR3 is CASGRDGREKLFF. The CDR3 DNA is TGTGCCAGCGGCCGGGACGGGAGGGAAAAACTGTTTTTT. Supplemented by reference TRBV2 and TRBJ1-4, the full variable domain reads EPEVTQTPSHQVTQMGQEVILRCVPISNHLYFYWYRQILGQKVEFLVSFYNNEISEKSEIFDDQFSVERPDGSNFTLKIRSTKLEDSAMYFCASGRDGREKLFFGSGTQLSVL.

The CDR3 reads CASSVGQDTEAFF. CDR3 in DNA: TGTGCCAGCAGCGTGGGACAGGACACTGAAGCTTTCTTT. The V call is TRBV9, the J call TRBJ1-1; TRBD1 aligns across 8 bases. Germline V gene sequence: CDR1 SGDLS, CDR2 YYNGEE. The CDR3 length is 13 residues. V shed 2 bases, J shed 3 bases, and the junction held 0 bases outside the gene matches.

The gene calls are TRBV19 and TRBJ2-2, with D maybe TRBD1 (5 bases). Germline V lookup: CDR1 LNHDA, CDR2 SQIVND (reference sequence). This CDR3 has 14 amino acids. Trimming stripped 5 bases from V and 1 base from J, with 8 bases between. CDR3 in DNA: TGTGCCAGTAGTCCAGGGTTGAACACCGGGGAGCTGTTTTTT. Protein product: CASSPGLNTGELFF.

The chain recombines TRBV6-1 with TRBJ2-5, with D possibly TRBD2 on 6 matching bases. The CDR3 runs 16 residues. The germline gives CDR1 MNHNS, CDR2 SASEGT. With 2 bases removed from V and 5 bases from J, the gap between germline ends came to 18 bases. CDR3 bases: TGTGCCAGCAGTGAACCCGGTTTTGGCCGGGGGGAGACCCAGTACTTC. Protein: CASSEPGFGRGETQYF.

The CDR3 DNA follows: TGTGCCAGTAGCAACTGGGGGCGACCGAACACCGGGGAGCTGTTTTTT. This gives the protein CASSNWGRPNTGELFF. The chain joins TRBV19 to TRBJ2-2, with a tentative D call TRBD1 (6 bases). From germline, CDR1 is LNHDA and CDR2 SQIVND (reference sequence). Trimming stripped 6 bases from V and 0 bases from J, with 14 bases between. The CDR3 is 16 amino acids.

V usage is TRBV6-5 and J usage is TRBJ2-7, with TRBD2 identical over 10 bases. The germline gives CDR1 MNHEY, CDR2 SVGAGI. The CDR3 is 15 residues long. The V segment lost 6 bases and the J segment 5 bases; nucleotides outside the gene matches: 10. The CDR3 reads CASRLAGLLGDEQYF. CDR3 nucleotide sequence: TGTGCCAGCAGACTAGCGGGGCTCCTCGGCGACGAGCAGTACTTC.

The chain's CDR3 is CASSLTRTGNTEAFF. Here the CDR3 DNA reads TGCGCCAGCAGCTTGACCCGGACAGGGAACACTGAAGCTTTCTTT. The chain links TRBV5-1 to TRBJ1-1; 7 bases are shared with TRBD1. V was clipped by 1 base and J by 1 base; unmatched bases: 4. In germline, CDR1 is SGHRS, CDR2 YFSETQ. This CDR3 comprises 15 residues.

The chain has TRBV6-4 and TRBJ2-1; D is uncertain. The CDR3 has 16 amino acids. Between the trimmed V and J ends, which lost 5 bases and 0 bases, there was a span of 14 bases. The germline gives CDR1 MRHNA, CDR2 SNTAGT. The CDR3 sequence is CASSSLGQGSYNEQFF. The CDR3 DNA sequence: TGTGCCAGCAGTTCCCTGGGCCAAGGCTCCTACAATGAGCAGTTCTTC.

V gene TRBV30 combines with J gene TRBJ2-3; D gene uncertain. V was trimmed by 1 base and J by 5 bases, leaving 13 bases between them. CDR1 and CDR2 from the germline V gene are GTSNPN and SVGIG (reference sequence). This CDR3 is 14 amino acids long. Here the CDR3 reads CAWSAKSVVDTQYF. CDR3 in DNA: TGTGCCTGGAGTGCAAAATCGGTAGTAGATACGCAGTATTTT. The full variable domain, completed using reference TRBV30 and TRBJ2-3, is SQTIHQWPATLVQPVGSPLSLECTVEGTSNPNLYWYRQAAGRGLQLLFYSVGIGQISSEVPQNLSASRPQDRQFILSSKKLLLSDSGFYLCAWSAKSVVDTQYFGPGTRLTVL.

The chain has TRBV20-1 and TRBJ1-3; no clear D. This CDR3 comprises 14 residues. CDR1 is DFQATT, CDR2 SNEGSKA, per germline (reference sequence). Trimming removed 3 bases at V and 2 bases at J, with 11 bases between. CDR3 amino acids: CSASSSSAGNTIYF. CDR3 nucleotides: TGCAGTGCTAGTAGTAGCAGCGCTGGAAACACCATATATTTT.

The chain uses TRBV6-5 and TRBJ1-2, with D perhaps TRBD1 (5 bases). Germline V gene lookup returns CDR1 MNHEY and CDR2 SVGAGI. V was cut by 7 bases and J by 8 bases, with 23 bases left in between. This CDR3 spans 15 amino acids. CDR3 nucleotide sequence: TGTGCCAGCATATCCGGGACTCAGACCGCTGGAGGCTACACCTTC. Residues: CASISGTQTAGGYTF.

This chain uses TRBV7-9 with TRBJ2-2; possibly TRBD1 for D (5 bases). Trimming took off 5 bases at V and 5 bases at J, with 9 bases between the two ends. The CDR3 spans 13 residues. CDR1 and CDR2 (germline): SEHNR, FQNEAQ (reference sequence). DNA for the CDR3: TGTGCCAGCAGCGAGCAGGGAACCGGGGAGCTGTTTTTT. Its translation is CASSEQGTGELFF.

This clone appeared a single time. The chain employs TRBV5-1 and TRBJ2-1, with 7 bases aligning to TRBD2. Germline V gene lookup returns CDR1 SGHRS and CDR2 YFSETQ. The CDR3 covers 14 residues. Trimming took 0 bases from V and 10 from J; bases not matched to a gene: 7. The CDR3 here is CASSLVTGGSEQFF. The DNA of the CDR3 is TGCGCCAGCAGCTTGGTGACGGGGGGATCCGAGCAGTTCTTC.

J is TRBJ2-3 and V is TRBV20-1; D is uncertain. Trimming removed 6 bases at V and 5 bases at J, with 9 bases between. CDR3 length: 11 amino acids. Germline CDR1 reads DFQATT; CDR2 reads SNEGSKA (reference sequence). The CDR3 reads CSATPGDTQYF. CDR3 sequence (DNA): TGCAGTGCCACTCCCGGAGATACGCAGTATTTT.

This rearrangement joins TRBV19 to TRBJ1-4, with 9 bases lining up with TRBD1. The V segment lost 4 bases and the J segment 1 base; nucleotides outside the gene matches: 4. The CDR3 runs to 16 residues. CDR1 and CDR2 (germline): LNHDA, SQIVND (reference sequence). This CDR3 reads CASSNWTGVTNEKLFF. Written as DNA, the CDR3 is TGTGCCAGTAGTAATTGGACAGGGGTAACTAATGAAAAACTGTTTTTT.

The V and J genes are TRBV6-5 and TRBJ1-2, with 7 bases lining up with TRBD1. The ends lost 4 bases at V and 4 bases at J; junction bases unmatched: 3. The CDR3 is 13 residues long. Germline V gene lookup returns CDR1 MNHEY and CDR2 SVGAGI. In DNA, the CDR3 is TGTGCCAGCAGTTTAGACAGGGCCTATGGCTACACCTTC. This encodes CASSLDRAYGYTF.

Written as DNA, the CDR3 is TGCGCCAGCAGCCCTGGCGGACAGGGGGGCACCGGGGAGCTGTTTTTT. Translation: CASSPGGQGGTGELFF. The rearrangement uses TRBV5-1 and TRBJ2-2; TRBD1 matches at 10 bases. Germline CDR1 SGHRS, CDR2 YFSETQ. This CDR3 is 16 amino acids long. V lost 4 bases, J lost 4 bases, and 7 bases stayed unmatched.

This clone was observed a few times. J is TRBJ1-5 and V is TRBV28; D perhaps matches TRBD1 (5 bases). The CDR3 sequence is 15 residues long. Germline CDR1 MDHEN, CDR2 SYDVKM. V lost 5 bases to trimming and J lost 8 bases, with 19 bases between them. The CDR3 is CASSPTGQGLKPQHF. In DNA, the CDR3 is TGTGCCAGCAGTCCCACTGGTCAGGGCTTGAAGCCCCAGCATTTT.

V is TRBV2 and J is TRBJ1-5; maybe TRBD1 (5 bases). The CDR3 is 15 amino acids. The germline V and J ends were trimmed by 8 bases and 7 bases, with 21 bases remaining between them. Germline V gives CDR1 SNHLY, CDR2 FYNNEI. CDR3 bases: TGTGCCAGCGGCCGAACTGACAGTAATTCGCAGCCCCAGCATTTT. Translated, it gives CASGRTDSNSQPQHF.

The chain couples TRBV7-3 to TRBJ2-1; 11 bases map to TRBD2. The length of the CDR3 is 17 residues. V was clipped by 2 bases and J by 4 bases; unmatched bases: 7. Germline CDR1 SGHTA, CDR2 FQGTGA. CDR3 residues: CASSLGPGTSGYNEQFF. As DNA, the CDR3 is TGTGCCAGCAGCTTAGGCCCTGGGACTAGCGGATACAATGAGCAGTTCTTC.

The chain links TRBV4-1 to TRBJ1-4; D gene uncertain. This CDR3 spans 17 amino acids. Germline V CDR1 and CDR2: MGHRA, YSYEKL. V lost 0 bases and J lost 0, with 11 bases in between. The CDR3 sequence: CASSQDRQFATNEKLFF. For the CDR3, the DNA is TGCGCCAGCAGCCAAGATCGCCAGTTTGCAACTAATGAAAAACTGTTTTTT.

V gene TRBV12-3 or TRBV12-4 combines with J gene TRBJ1-1; 7 nucleotides align to TRBD1. The trim removed 7 bases at V and 7 bases at J, leaving 6 bases unmatched. The CDR3 loop spans 12 amino acids. The CDR3: CASTPGTVEAFF. The DNA of the CDR3 is TGTGCCAGCACCCCCGGGACAGTTGAAGCTTTCTTT.

This rearrangement joins TRBV24-1 to TRBJ2-1; 7 bases are shared with TRBD1. Germline CDR1 is KGHDR and CDR2 is SFDVKD. This CDR3 has 17 residues. With V trimmed by 1 base and J by 4 bases, 9 bases remained unmatched. The CDR3 sequence: CATSDLRGRGMYNEQFF. The CDR3 DNA reads TGTGCCACCAGTGATTTAAGGGGCAGGGGGATGTACAATGAGCAGTTCTTC.

J is TRBJ2-3 and V is TRBV27; D perhaps matches TRBD1 (6 bases). Trimming stripped 7 bases from V and 2 bases from J, with 16 bases between. The CDR3 runs to 15 residues. Germline loops: CDR1 MNHEY, CDR2 SMNVEV (reference sequence). The CDR3 reads CASIPDRLTTDTQYF. Here the CDR3 DNA reads TGTGCCAGCATCCCGGACAGATTAACCACAGATACGCAGTATTTT.

The J gene is TRBJ2-2, the V gene TRBV6-5, with 9 bases aligning to TRBD2. Germline V gives CDR1 MNHEY, CDR2 SVGAGI. After removal of 7 bases from V and 5 bases from J, the junction contained 8 bases not matched to a gene. The CDR3 consists of 15 residues. CDR3 in amino acids: CASKGSGRLTGELFF. The DNA of the CDR3 is TGTGCCAGCAAGGGGAGCGGGAGGTTAACCGGGGAGCTGTTTTTT.

J is TRBJ2-1 and V is TRBV7-9, with 9 bases that match TRBD1. The CDR3 covers 14 residues. The J segment lost 3 bases and the V segment lost 10 bases, leaving 7 bases of the junction unmatched. Per the germline V gene, CDR1 is SEHNR and CDR2 is FQNEAQ (reference sequence). CDR3 in amino acids: CAIPGTGFYNEQFF. The CDR3 DNA follows: TGTGCCATCCCCGGGACAGGGTTCTACAATGAGCAGTTCTTC.